This T cell receptor (beta chain) was observed in a study of OX40 agonist ivuxolimab in advanced cancers. Study details: With ivuxolimab, an agonistic anti-OX40 (CD134) antibody, patients were treated. From 23 to 79 years was the age range, with a mean of roughly 64 years, and about 83% were male. Therapy given before enrollment (anti-PD-1, anti-PD-L1 or anti-CTLA-4) was allowed, and over 35% had some.

Notes on the study in general: Certain nonresponding patients likewise had low normalized T-cell clonal expansion.

Per germline, CDR1 SEHNR and CDR2 FQNEAQ (reference sequence). CDR3 length: 15 amino acids. V lost 3 bases and J lost 7, with 18 bases in between. In the case of this clone: The target antigen is unknown.

Some clones are missing from TCRdb's copy, which holds only in-frame ones; the method was immunoSEQ multiplex PCR. Of about 23,000 clones listed, about 76% are singletons. This clonotype was sampled from an adult with an advanced solid tumor such as melanoma, head and neck, liver or kidney cancer. The gene calls are TRBV7-9 and TRBJ1-2; D remains ambiguous. The sequenced sample was CD4+ or CD8+ T cells sorted from blood, obtained in a trial of the OX40 agonist ivuxolimab. In DNA, the CDR3 is TGTGCCAGCAGCTTTGGCCGGACCGACAACCGTGGCTACACCTTC. Its translation is CASSFGRTDNRGYTF.